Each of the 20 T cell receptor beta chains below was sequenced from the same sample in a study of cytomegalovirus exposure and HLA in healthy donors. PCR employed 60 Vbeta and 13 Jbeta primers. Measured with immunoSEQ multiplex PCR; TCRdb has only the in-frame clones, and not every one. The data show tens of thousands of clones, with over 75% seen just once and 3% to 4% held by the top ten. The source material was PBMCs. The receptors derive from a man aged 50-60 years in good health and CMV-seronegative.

The CDR3 loop reads CASSIKTGTRPYNEQFF. As DNA, the CDR3 is TGTGCCAGCAGTATAAAGACCGGGACTAGGCCATACAATGAGCAGTTCTTC. This chain joins TRBV27 and TRBJ2-1, with 8 bases identical to TRBD2. The length of the CDR3 is 17 residues. The germline V gene has CDR1 MNHEY and CDR2 SMNVEV (reference sequence). The V gene end was trimmed by 5 bases and the J gene end by 4 bases; junction bases not matched to a gene: 13.

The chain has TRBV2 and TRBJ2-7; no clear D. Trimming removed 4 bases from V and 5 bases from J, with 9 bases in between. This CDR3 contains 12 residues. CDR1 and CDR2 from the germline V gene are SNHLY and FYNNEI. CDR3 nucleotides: TGTGCCAGCAGTGGATCCCGAGACGAGCAGTACTTC. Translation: CASSGSRDEQYF.

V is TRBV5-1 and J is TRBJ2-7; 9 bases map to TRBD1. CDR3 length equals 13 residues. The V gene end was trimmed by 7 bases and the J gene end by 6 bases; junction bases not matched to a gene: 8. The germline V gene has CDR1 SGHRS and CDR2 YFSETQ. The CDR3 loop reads CASRDREVGEQYF. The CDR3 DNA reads TGCGCCAGCCGGGACAGGGAAGTAGGCGAGCAGTACTTC.

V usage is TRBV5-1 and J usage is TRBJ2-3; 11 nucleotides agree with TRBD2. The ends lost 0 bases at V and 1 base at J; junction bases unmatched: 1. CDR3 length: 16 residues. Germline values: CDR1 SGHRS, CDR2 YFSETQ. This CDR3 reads CASSLATSGGTDTQYF. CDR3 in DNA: TGCGCCAGCAGCTTGGCGACTAGCGGGGGCACAGATACGCAGTATTTT.

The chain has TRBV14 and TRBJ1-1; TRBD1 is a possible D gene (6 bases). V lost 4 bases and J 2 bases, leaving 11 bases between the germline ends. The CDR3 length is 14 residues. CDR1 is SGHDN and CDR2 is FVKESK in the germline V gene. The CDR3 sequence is CASSRRTANTEAFF. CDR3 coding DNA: TGTGCCAGCAGCCGCCGGACAGCTAACACTGAAGCTTTCTTT.

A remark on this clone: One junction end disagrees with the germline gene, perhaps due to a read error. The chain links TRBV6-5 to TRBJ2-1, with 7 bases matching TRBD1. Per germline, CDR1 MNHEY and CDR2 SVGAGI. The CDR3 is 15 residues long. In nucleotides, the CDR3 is TGTGCCAGCAGCTACTCCGGGACAGTTGCCTCTGAGCAGTTCTTC. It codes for CASSYSGTVASEQFF.

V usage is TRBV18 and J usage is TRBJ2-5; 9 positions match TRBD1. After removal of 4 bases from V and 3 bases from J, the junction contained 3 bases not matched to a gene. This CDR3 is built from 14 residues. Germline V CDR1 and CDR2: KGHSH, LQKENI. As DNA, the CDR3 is TGTGCCAGCTCACAGAGGACAGGGGAAGAGACCCAGTACTTC. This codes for CASSQRTGEETQYF.

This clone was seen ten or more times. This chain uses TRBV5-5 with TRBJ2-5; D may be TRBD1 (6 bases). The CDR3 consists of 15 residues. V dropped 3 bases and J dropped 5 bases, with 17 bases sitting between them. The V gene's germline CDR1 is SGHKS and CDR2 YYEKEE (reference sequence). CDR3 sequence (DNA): TGTGCCAGCAGCTATTCCACAGGGCGTGGGGAGACCCAGTACTTC. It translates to CASSYSTGRGETQYF.

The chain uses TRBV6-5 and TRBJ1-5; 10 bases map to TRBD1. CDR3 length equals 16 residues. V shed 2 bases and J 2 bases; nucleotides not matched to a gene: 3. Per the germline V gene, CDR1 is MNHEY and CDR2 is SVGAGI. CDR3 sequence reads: CASSYDRGRGNQPQHF. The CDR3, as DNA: TGTGCCAGCAGTTACGACAGGGGGCGAGGCAATCAGCCCCAGCATTTT.

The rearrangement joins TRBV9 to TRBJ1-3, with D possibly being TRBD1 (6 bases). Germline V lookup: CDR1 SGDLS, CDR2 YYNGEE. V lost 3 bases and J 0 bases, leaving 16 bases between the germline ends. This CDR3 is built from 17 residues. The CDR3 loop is CASSEAPGESSGNTIYF. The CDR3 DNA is TGTGCCAGCAGCGAAGCCCCAGGGGAATCCTCTGGAAACACCATATATTTT.

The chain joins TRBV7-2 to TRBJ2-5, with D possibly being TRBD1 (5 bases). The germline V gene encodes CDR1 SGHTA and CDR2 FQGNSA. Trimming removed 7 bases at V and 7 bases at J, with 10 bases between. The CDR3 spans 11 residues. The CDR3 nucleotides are TGTGCCAGCACTTCTCAGGGGACCCAGTACTTC. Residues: CASTSQGTQYF.

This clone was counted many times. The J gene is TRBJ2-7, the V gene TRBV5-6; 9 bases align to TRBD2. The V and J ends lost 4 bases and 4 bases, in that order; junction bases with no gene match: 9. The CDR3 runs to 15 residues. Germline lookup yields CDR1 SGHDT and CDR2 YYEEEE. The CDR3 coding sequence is TGTGCCAGCAGCACACGTAGCGGGAGTCGGTACGAGCAGTACTTC. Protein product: CASSTRSGSRYEQYF.

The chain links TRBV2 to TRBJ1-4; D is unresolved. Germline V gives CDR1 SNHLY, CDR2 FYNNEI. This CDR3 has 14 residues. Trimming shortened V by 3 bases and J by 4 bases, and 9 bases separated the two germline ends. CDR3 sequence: CASSDPKINEKLFF. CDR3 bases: TGTGCCAGCAGTGATCCCAAAATTAATGAAAAACTGTTTTTT.

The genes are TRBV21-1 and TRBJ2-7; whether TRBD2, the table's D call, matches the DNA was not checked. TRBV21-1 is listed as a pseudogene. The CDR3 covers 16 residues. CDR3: CASSKKLLAGDYEQYF. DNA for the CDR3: TGTGCCAGCAGCAAAAAACTACTAGCGGGAGACTACGAGCAGTACTTC.

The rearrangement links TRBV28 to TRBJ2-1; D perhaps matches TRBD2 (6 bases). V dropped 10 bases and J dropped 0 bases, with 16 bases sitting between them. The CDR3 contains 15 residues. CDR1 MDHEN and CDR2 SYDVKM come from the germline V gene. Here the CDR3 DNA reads TGTGCCACCAAACGGAGCGGGCCCTCCTACAATGAGCAGTTCTTC. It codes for CATKRSGPSYNEQFF.

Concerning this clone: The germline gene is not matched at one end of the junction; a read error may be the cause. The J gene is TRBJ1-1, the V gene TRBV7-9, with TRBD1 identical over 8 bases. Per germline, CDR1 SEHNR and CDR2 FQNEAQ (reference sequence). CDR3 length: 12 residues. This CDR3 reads CSSSAQGAQAFF. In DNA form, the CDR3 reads TGTTCCAGCAGCGCCCAGGGGGCCCAAGCTTTCTTT. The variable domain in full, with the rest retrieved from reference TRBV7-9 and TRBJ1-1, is DTGVSQNPRHKITKRGQNVTFRCDPISEHNRLYWYRQTLGQGPEFLTYFQNEAQLEKSRLLSDRFSAERPKGSFSTLEIQRTEQGDSAMYLCSSSAQGAQAFFGQGTRLTVV.

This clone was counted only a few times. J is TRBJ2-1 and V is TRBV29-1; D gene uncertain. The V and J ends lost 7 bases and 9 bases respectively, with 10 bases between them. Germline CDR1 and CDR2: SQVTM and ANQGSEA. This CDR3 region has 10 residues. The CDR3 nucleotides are TGCAGCGCCGGGTTGGTTGAGCAGTTCTTC. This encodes CSAGLVEQFF.

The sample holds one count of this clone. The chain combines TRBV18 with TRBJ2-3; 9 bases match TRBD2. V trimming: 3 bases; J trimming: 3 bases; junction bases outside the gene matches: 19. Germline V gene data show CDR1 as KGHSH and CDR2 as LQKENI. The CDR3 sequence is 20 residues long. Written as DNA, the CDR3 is TGTGCCAGCTCACCCCCTGGCGGTAGCGGGAGAGGGGCACGGACAGATACGCAGTATTTT. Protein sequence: CASSPPGGSGRGARTDTQYF.

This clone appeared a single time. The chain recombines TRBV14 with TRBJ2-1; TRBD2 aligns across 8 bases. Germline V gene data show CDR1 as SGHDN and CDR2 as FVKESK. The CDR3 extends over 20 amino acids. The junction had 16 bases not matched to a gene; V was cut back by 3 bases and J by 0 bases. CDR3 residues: CASSQGLEAPQPSSYNEQFF. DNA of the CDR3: TGTGCCAGCAGCCAGGGACTAGAGGCGCCCCAACCCAGCTCCTACAATGAGCAGTTCTTC.

CDR3 nucleotides: TGCAGCGTTGAAGATCGCGGGGAAGGCTACGAGCAGTACTTC. It encodes CSVEDRGEGYEQYF. This sequence joins TRBV29-1 and TRBJ2-7; perhaps TRBD2 as D (6 bases). Trimming removed 0 bases at V and 3 bases at J, with 12 bases between. The CDR3 length is 14 residues. CDR1 is SQVTM, CDR2 ANQGSEA, per germline.